This T cell receptor (beta chain) was retrieved from a study of control samples from healthy donors and cancer patients. TCRdb keeps only in-frame clones here, not all; method: immunoSEQ multiplex PCR. The repertoire holds approximately 30,000 clones, with approximately 95% as singletons. Sequenced: blood. This clonotype originated in a man between 60 and 75 years old in good health.

The CDR3 here is CASSLRGGLSGYTF. The CDR3, as DNA: TGTGCCAGCAGCTTAAGGGGCGGGTTGAGTGGCTACACCTTC. V and J are TRBV5-6 and TRBJ1-2; maybe TRBD1 (5 bases). Per the germline V gene, CDR1 is SGHDT and CDR2 is YYEEEE. Trimming left V 2 bases short and J 7 bases short, with 15 bases between. This CDR3 spans 14 amino acids.